This record concerns one TCR beta chain sequence. This sample was taken from a study of CD8 T cells in Susac syndrome. CD8+ and CD4+ T cells taken from blood had their TCR beta sequenced. With V trimmed by 5 bases and J by 0 bases, 8 bases remained unmatched. The CDR3 is made up of 16 amino acids. CDR1 MNHNS and CDR2 SASEGT come from the germline V gene. The RNA input was about 0.45 to 1 ug, and it was reverse transcribed with random hexamers. Each CDR3 protein gets one entry after TCRdb re-called the immunoSEQ multiplex PCR reads with MiXCR. The sample shows 150,000 to 160,000 distinct CDR3 sequences, roughly 96% of them seen only once.

The J gene is TRBJ2-3, the V gene TRBV6-1, with 7 nucleotides matching TRBD2. The specimen was CD4+ T cells from PBMCs. The sequence came from a human donor with Susac syndrome. The CDR3: CASSLSPAGSTDTQYF. The DNA of the CDR3 is TGTGCCAGCAGTCTCTCCCCAGCGGGGAGCACAGATACGCAGTATTTT.